The 20 T cell receptor beta chains reported below all come from one sample, sequenced in a study of shared clonotypes between healthy human individuals. The data were produced by immunoSEQ multiplex PCR, yet TCRdb's version contains in-frame clones alone and is incomplete. Of hundreds of thousands of clones listed, 97% were seen once; the top ten hold roughly 0.055%. Sequencing input: naive CD4+ T cells sorted from blood. Subset indicated: CD45RA+ positively selected. Receptor source: a woman in her 30s in good health.

The chain links TRBV11-2 to TRBJ2-1, with 7 positions matching TRBD1. Trimming took 4 bases from V and 4 from J; bases not matched to a gene: 4. The CDR3 covers 14 residues. Germline CDR1 is SGHAT and CDR2 is FQNNGV. CDR3 region: CASSSLTGYNEQFF. For the CDR3, the DNA is TGTGCCAGCAGCTCCTTGACAGGGTACAATGAGCAGTTCTTC. Using reference TRBV11-2 and TRBJ2-1 for the parts outside the CDR3, the full variable domain is EAGVAQSPRYKIIEKRQSVAFWCNPISGHATLYWYQQILGQGPKLLIQFQNNGVVDDSQLPKDRFSAERLKGVDSTLKIQPAKLEDSAVYLCASSSLTGYNEQFFGPGTRLTVL.

The chain has TRBV7-9 and TRBJ2-1; 9 positions match TRBD1. The CDR3 is 14 residues long. Germline trimming cut 5 bases from V and 7 bases from J; bases unmatched to any gene: 6. CDR1 and CDR2 from the germline V gene are SEHNR and FQNEAQ (reference sequence). This CDR3 reads CASSKSGTGNEQFF. CDR3 DNA: TGTGCCAGCAGCAAGAGCGGGACAGGGAATGAGCAGTTCTTC.

V is TRBV6-1 and J is TRBJ2-2; possibly TRBD2 for D (6 bases). V was shortened by 2 bases and J by 5 bases, with 21 bases between the two germline ends. The CDR3 contains 18 residues. Germline V gene sequence: CDR1 MNHNS, CDR2 SASEGT. The CDR3 loop is CASSERAVVAERTGELFF. The DNA for the CDR3 is TGTGCCAGCAGTGAAAGAGCGGTGGTAGCGGAGAGAACCGGGGAGCTGTTTTTT.

As regards this clone: Other DNA variants within this sample encode the same CDR3. The V gene is TRBV7-2, the J gene TRBJ2-1, with 10 nucleotides matching TRBD2. CDR1 is SGHTA, CDR2 FQGNSA, per germline. The trim removed 6 bases at V and 2 bases at J, leaving 4 bases unmatched. The CDR3 consists of 15 residues. The CDR3 loop is CASSLGTSAYNEQFF. CDR3 in DNA: TGTGCCAGCAGTCTGGGGACTAGCGCCTACAATGAGCAGTTCTTC.

This chain uses TRBV28 with TRBJ1-5; possibly TRBD1 for D (5 bases). The V end lost 6 bases, the J end lost 3 bases, and 33 bases lay between the germline ends. Germline CDR1 and CDR2: MDHEN and SYDVKM. This CDR3 contains 21 residues. The CDR3 here is CASSPTTSPTTGALNNQPQHF. The CDR3 DNA reads as TGTGCCAGCAGCCCTACCACTTCCCCGACTACAGGAGCCCTAAACAATCAGCCCCAGCATTTT.

V usage is TRBV5-1 and J usage is TRBJ1-5; D not certain. Per the germline V gene, CDR1 is SGHRS and CDR2 is YFSETQ. The CDR3 is 14 amino acids. Trimming left V 0 bases short and J 0 bases short, with 4 bases between. The CDR3 DNA follows: TGCGCCAGCAGCTTGGGACATAGCAATCAGCCCCAGCATTTT. Translation gives CASSLGHSNQPQHF.

This clone was picked up one time. The V gene is TRBV15, the J gene TRBJ2-5; TRBD2 matches 9 bases. Germline CDR1 and CDR2: LNHNV and YYDKDF (reference sequence). V shed 0 bases and J 0 bases; nucleotides not matched to a gene: 5. The CDR3 spans 17 residues. This CDR3 is CATSREMPSGNQETQYF. For the CDR3, the DNA is TGTGCCACCAGCAGAGAGATGCCTAGCGGGAACCAAGAGACCCAGTACTTC.

V usage is TRBV13 and J usage is TRBJ2-5; D is unresolved. Germline lookup yields CDR1 PRHDT and CDR2 FYEKMQ (reference sequence). Trimming cost V 5 bases and J 7 bases, with 8 bases left between them. The CDR3 totals 11 residues. The CDR3 reads CASSLWGTQYF. Written as DNA, the CDR3 is TGTGCCAGCAGCCTCTGGGGGACCCAGTACTTC.

V usage is TRBV5-4 and J usage is TRBJ2-1; no reliable D call. Germline assignment: CDR1 SGHNT and CDR2 YYREEE (reference sequence). Trimming removed 5 bases from V and 13 bases from J, with 16 bases in between. CDR3 size: 12 residues. The DNA of the CDR3 is TGTGCCAGCAGTGCCAGATCAGAGACCCAGTTCTTC. Protein product: CASSARSETQFF.

The chain couples TRBV5-4 to TRBJ1-1; 7 nucleotides match TRBD1. The germline V gene encodes CDR1 SGHNT and CDR2 YYREEE (reference sequence). V trimming: 0 bases; J trimming: 3 bases; junction bases outside the gene matches: 2. The CDR3 runs 14 residues. The CDR3 region is CASSLDQGDTEAFF. Written as DNA, the CDR3 is TGTGCCAGCAGCTTGGATCAGGGGGACACTGAAGCTTTCTTT.

The chain employs TRBV25-1 and TRBJ1-1, with a possible D match to TRBD1 (5 bases). Trimming removed 4 bases at V and 4 bases at J, with 13 bases between. This CDR3 is built from 14 residues. Germline V lookup: CDR1 MGHDK, CDR2 SYGVNS. CDR3 sequence: CASSAAGPGTEAFF. The CDR3 region has the DNA TGTGCCAGCAGTGCTGCGGGACCGGGCACTGAAGCTTTCTTT.

This chain uses TRBV6-5 with TRBJ2-1, with unresolved D. V was pared by 2 bases and J by 0 bases, with 8 bases between. Germline CDR1 reads MNHEY; CDR2 reads SVGAGI. The CDR3 is 15 residues long. The CDR3 sequence: CASSYDRDSYNEQFF. CDR3 DNA: TGTGCCAGCAGTTACGATAGGGACTCCTACAATGAGCAGTTCTTC.

The chain uses TRBV7-2 and TRBJ2-7; D is unclear. The CDR3 length is 14 residues. Trimming took 1 base from V and 4 from J, leaving 11 bases between them. Germline V gene lookup returns CDR1 SGHTA and CDR2 FQGNSA. The CDR3 sequence is CASSLVDRIYEQYF. Written as DNA, the CDR3 is TGTGCCAGCAGCTTAGTTGATAGAATTTACGAGCAGTACTTC.

The chain is built from TRBV27 and TRBJ2-1; 11 bases fit TRBD2. Germline V gives CDR1 MNHEY, CDR2 SMNVEV (reference sequence). The CDR3 has 18 amino acids. With 6 bases clipped from V and 7 bases from J, the junction kept 17 bases outside the gene matches. CDR3: CASRALAGGLIMGNEQFF. DNA for the CDR3: TGTGCCAGCAGAGCCTTAGCGGGAGGGCTTATTATGGGTAATGAGCAGTTCTTC.

The genes are TRBV14 and TRBJ2-1, with 11 nucleotides matching TRBD2. Germline-derived CDR1 and CDR2 are SGHDN and FVKESK. The V gene end was trimmed by 4 bases and the J gene end by 5 bases; junction bases not matched to a gene: 4. The length of the CDR3 is 15 residues. In DNA form, the CDR3 reads TGTGCCAGCAGCCCCGCTAGCGGGGGGCACAATGAGCAGTTCTTC. As protein: CASSPASGGHNEQFF. Complete variable domain (other parts from reference TRBV14 and TRBJ2-1): EAGVTQFPSHSVIEKGQTVTLRCDPISGHDNLYWYRRVMGKEIKFLLHFVKESKQDESGMPNNRFLAERTGGTYSTLKVQPAELEDSGVYFCASSPASGGHNEQFFGPGTRLTVL.

V gene TRBV28 combines with J gene TRBJ2-5; 10 bases are shared with TRBD2. The trim removed 7 bases at V and 5 bases at J, leaving 7 bases unmatched. From germline, CDR1 is MDHEN and CDR2 SYDVKM. This CDR3 is 14 amino acids long. CDR3 sequence (DNA): TGTGCCAGCACCCTAGCGGGAGAAACGGAGACCCAGTACTTC. Protein product: CASTLAGETETQYF.

This chain links TRBV5-4 with TRBJ2-7; D is possibly TRBD1 or TRBD2 (5 bases each). CDR1 is SGHNT, CDR2 YYREEE, per germline (reference sequence). The V gene lost 3 bases and the J gene lost 3 bases, with 19 bases spanning the gap. The CDR3 length is 16 residues. The CDR3 here is CASSSNAGTVNYEQYF. CDR3 DNA: TGTGCCAGCAGCTCCAACGCCGGGACGGTGAACTACGAGCAGTACTTC.

The chain employs TRBV28 and TRBJ2-7, with D possibly matching TRBD1 (6 bases). V lost 5 bases and J lost 4, with 18 bases in between. From germline, CDR1 is MDHEN and CDR2 SYDVKM. This CDR3 comprises 15 residues. The CDR3 DNA follows: TGTGCCAGCAGTCTACCGGGACACCCCGTTTACGAGCAGTACTTC. It encodes CASSLPGHPVYEQYF.

V and J are TRBV11-3 and TRBJ2-2; D gene uncertain. The CDR3 runs 14 residues. The germline V gene encodes CDR1 SGHNT and CDR2 YENEEA. Trimming cost V 1 base and J 3 bases, with 6 bases left between them. CDR3 sequence reads: CASSLVSYTGELFF. The CDR3, as DNA: TGTGCCAGCAGCTTAGTTAGTTACACCGGGGAGCTGTTTTTT.

The V call is TRBV7-9, the J call TRBJ1-1, with 10 positions matching TRBD1. Germline loops: CDR1 SEHNR, CDR2 FQNEAQ (reference sequence). The CDR3 has 15 amino acids. J gave up 4 bases and V 6 bases, and 8 bases lay outside the gene matches. This chain's CDR3 is CASSDRGLVGTEAFF. DNA for the CDR3: TGTGCCAGCAGTGACAGGGGGCTAGTTGGCACTGAAGCTTTCTTT. The full variable domain, completed using reference TRBV7-9 and TRBJ1-1, is DTGVSQNPRHKITKRGQNVTFRCDPISEHNRLYWYRQTLGQGPEFLTYFQNEAQLEKSRLLSDRFSAERPKGSFSTLEIQRTEQGDSAMYLCASSDRGLVGTEAFFGQGTRLTVV.